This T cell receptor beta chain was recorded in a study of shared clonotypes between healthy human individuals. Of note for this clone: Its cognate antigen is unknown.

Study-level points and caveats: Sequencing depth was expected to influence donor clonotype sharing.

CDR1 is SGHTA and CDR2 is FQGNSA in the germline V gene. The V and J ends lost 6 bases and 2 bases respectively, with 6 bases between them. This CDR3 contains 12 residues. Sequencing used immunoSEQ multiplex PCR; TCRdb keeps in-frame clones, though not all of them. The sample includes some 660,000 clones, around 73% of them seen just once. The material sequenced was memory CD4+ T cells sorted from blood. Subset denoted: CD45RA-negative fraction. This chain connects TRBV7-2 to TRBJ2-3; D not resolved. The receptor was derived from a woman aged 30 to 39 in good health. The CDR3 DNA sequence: TGTGCCAGCAGTTACTTCACAGATACGCAGTATTTT. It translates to CASSYFTDTQYF.